In this sample, the clone carrying this T cell receptor beta chain turned up a few times. Antigen specificity is unknown. This record comes from a study of T cell repertoires in cytomegalovirus infection. Study overall: From public TCR beta signatures came an indication of both CMV infection and matching HLA type. Broader study findings: The ex vivo response was dominated by HLA-C-restricted CMV-specific TCR beta clonotypes.

Each CDR3 protein is one row after TCRdb ran MiXCR on the reads. The data show approximately 550,000 distinct CDR3 sequences, with 15% to 20% seen just once and around 25% held by the top ten. The V gene end was trimmed by 7 bases and the J gene end by 5 bases; junction bases not matched to a gene: 16. Germline V gene sequence: CDR1 MNHEY, CDR2 SVGAGI. CDR3 length equals 16 residues. The TCR was taken from a human donor in good health (CMV status not recorded). Some clones in this sample may be carry-over from other donors' samples. This sequence joins TRBV6-5 and TRBJ1-2, with 7 positions matching TRBD1. Material for sequencing was CD8+ T cells from PBMCs. The CDR3 reads CASTDGDFGTVYGYTF. For the CDR3, the DNA is TGTGCCAGCACCGACGGAGATTTCGGGACAGTGTATGGCTACACCTTC.